The 27 T cell receptor beta chains below all came from one sample that was sequenced in a study of cytomegalovirus exposure and HLA in healthy donors (dated by TCRdb to 2016 to 2017). The library relied on the immunoSEQ multiplex PCR assay. The multiplex PCR relied on a mix of 60 forward primers for TCR Vbeta segments and 13 reverse primers for TCR Jbeta segments. TCRdb's version of the immuneACCESS table is confined to in-frame rearrangements and falls short of the full clone set. An unresolved V gene accounts for under half of the shortfall where checked; the remainder is of unknown origin. This sample gives some 110,000 clones in total; approximately 70% of them show up just once. Roughly 0.9% of the sample rests with the top ten. The source material was PBMCs. The source of these receptors is a woman in her 30s in good health and CMV-seronegative.

The V gene is TRBV7-6, the J gene TRBJ2-3, with TRBD2 matching 8 bases. Germline CDR1 and CDR2: SGHVS and FNYEAQ. V lost 4 bases, J lost 4 bases, and 13 bases stayed unmatched. The CDR3 extends over 17 amino acids. This CDR3 reads CASSSLVGGLGADTQYF. The CDR3 DNA sequence: TGTGCCAGCAGCTCCCTCGTGGGGGGACTAGGTGCAGATACGCAGTATTTT.

The chain links TRBV30 to TRBJ1-2; 7 bases match TRBD1. Germline CDR1 GTSNPN, CDR2 SVGIG (reference sequence). CDR3 length equals 13 residues. Trimming took 2 bases from V and 8 from J; bases not matched to a gene: 8. The CDR3 reads CAWSRSGGQGYTF. CDR3 bases: TGTGCCTGGAGTCGATCAGGGGGGCAAGGCTACACCTTC.

The rearrangement uses TRBV5-4 and TRBJ1-2; a possible D gene is TRBD1 (6 bases). The CDR3 loop spans 12 amino acids. V shed 4 bases and J shed 8 bases, with 12 bases lying between them. Per the germline V gene, CDR1 is SGHNT and CDR2 is YYREEE (reference sequence). This CDR3 reads CASSVQGLGYTF. CDR3 bases: TGTGCCAGCAGCGTACAGGGTTTGGGCTACACCTTC.

This clone was counted between two and nine times. The V call is TRBV11-2, the J call TRBJ2-4; 10 positions agree with TRBD1. CDR3 length: 15 residues. Germline V gene lookup returns CDR1 SGHAT and CDR2 FQNNGV. The V gene end was trimmed by 8 bases and the J gene end by 0 bases; junction bases not matched to a gene: 4. The CDR3 is CASGDRGLAKNIQYF. DNA for the CDR3: TGTGCCAGCGGAGACAGGGGGCTAGCCAAAAACATTCAGTACTTC.

This clone came up once. The chain has TRBV9 and TRBJ1-6; possible D gene TRBD1, 5 bases. Looked up from germline, CDR1 is SGDLS and CDR2 is YYNGEE. The V end was cut by 5 bases, the J end by 7 bases, with 16 bases between. This CDR3 comprises 15 residues. This CDR3 reads CASSGDRAGNSPLHF. CDR3 nucleotide sequence: TGTGCCAGCAGTGGCGACAGAGCCGGGAATTCACCCCTCCACTTT.

The J gene is TRBJ2-2, the V gene TRBV5-1; D might be TRBD1 (6 bases). Germline V gene sequence: CDR1 SGHRS, CDR2 YFSETQ. The CDR3 runs 19 residues. Deletions cut 3 bases from V and 5 bases from J, with 26 bases between. CDR3 region: CASSSSHTGTPLQTGELFF. The DNA for the CDR3 is TGCGCCAGCAGCTCGAGCCATACCGGGACACCACTTCAAACCGGGGAGCTGTTTTTT.

The chain carries TRBV19 and TRBJ1-6; D uncertain. This CDR3 has 15 residues. Trimming took off 9 bases at V and 7 bases at J, with 19 bases between the two ends. The germline gives CDR1 LNHDA, CDR2 SQIVND (reference sequence). CDR3 DNA sequence: TGTGCCAGCAAACCACAGCTCGTGGTCAATTCACCCCTCCACTTT. Protein sequence: CASKPQLVVNSPLHF.

The J gene is TRBJ2-3, the V gene TRBV30, with 14 bases lining up with TRBD2. Germline-derived CDR1 and CDR2 are GTSNPN and SVGIG (reference sequence). V trimming: 5 bases; J trimming: 9 bases; junction bases outside the gene matches: 10. CDR3 length: 15 amino acids. The chain's CDR3 is CAWSPPGLAGETQYF. In nucleotides, the CDR3 is TGTGCCTGGTCCCCACCGGGACTAGCGGGAGAGACGCAGTATTTT.

The V and J genes are TRBV7-9 and TRBJ1-2, with D perhaps matching TRBD1 (5 bases). Trimming took off 4 bases at V and 6 bases at J, with 12 bases between the two ends. The CDR3 consists of 13 residues. The V gene's germline CDR1 is SEHNR and CDR2 FQNEAQ (reference sequence). CDR3 DNA sequence: TGTGCCAGCAGCTACACCCCCAGGGATGGCTACACCTTC. This codes for CASSYTPRDGYTF.

The V call is TRBV15, the J call TRBJ2-3; TRBD2 matches 7 bases. J gave up 2 bases and V 4 bases, and 6 bases lay outside the gene matches. CDR1 and CDR2 (germline): LNHNV, YYDKDF (reference sequence). This CDR3 has 15 residues. The DNA of the CDR3 is TGTGCCACCAGCAAGGCTAGCGGATACACAGATACGCAGTATTTT. It codes for CATSKASGYTDTQYF. The complete variable domain, with remaining parts taken from reference TRBV15 and TRBJ2-3, reads DAMVIQNPRYQVTQFGKPVTLSCSQTLNHNVMYWYQQKSSQAPKLLFHYYDKDFNNEADTPDNFQSRRPNTSFCFLDIRSPGLGDTAMYLCATSKASGYTDTQYFGPGTRLTVL.

The chain is built from TRBV25-1 and TRBJ1-2; 7 positions agree with TRBD1. Germline V lookup: CDR1 MGHDK, CDR2 SYGVNS. CDR3 length equals 14 residues. V dropped 6 bases and J dropped 3; count of bases not matched to a gene: 7. The CDR3 loop is CASSSLTGDYGYTF. The CDR3 nucleotides are TGTGCCAGCAGCAGTCTTACAGGGGACTATGGCTACACCTTC.

This clone has ten or more counts. The J gene is TRBJ1-3, the V gene TRBV19; no clear D gene. The CDR3 runs 15 residues. The ends were cut back, 7 bases at V and 0 bases at J, with 13 bases in the middle. CDR1 is LNHDA and CDR2 is SQIVND in the germline V gene (reference sequence). The CDR3 sequence: CASKRQLSSGNTIYF. The CDR3 DNA reads TGTGCCAGTAAGCGGCAGCTGAGCTCTGGAAACACCATATATTTT.

The chain employs TRBV19 and TRBJ1-4, with TRBD1 as a possible D gene (5 bases). Germline lookup yields CDR1 LNHDA and CDR2 SQIVND (reference sequence). V was shortened by 5 bases and J by 5 bases, with 15 bases between the two germline ends. The CDR3 is 15 residues long. The CDR3 spells CASSPNLGGNEKLFF. The CDR3 DNA reads TGTGCCAGTAGTCCTAATCTCGGGGGAAATGAAAAACTGTTTTTT.

The chain combines TRBV6-6 with TRBJ1-1; D gene ambiguous. Deletions cut 6 bases from V and 11 bases from J, with 16 bases between. Germline CDR1 is MNHNY and CDR2 is SVGAGI (reference sequence). This CDR3 region has 12 residues. The CDR3 DNA follows: TGTGCCAGCAGCTATTTGGGAGTGGAGGCTTTCTTT. It encodes CASSYLGVEAFF.

The chain links TRBV5-6 to TRBJ1-6, with D perhaps matching TRBD1 (6 bases). Germline CDR1 is SGHDT and CDR2 is YYEEEE. CDR3 length equals 16 residues. With 2 bases removed from V and 8 bases from J, the gap between germline ends came to 17 bases. CDR3 residues: CASSFGGQEFYSPLHF. In DNA form, the CDR3 reads TGTGCCAGCAGCTTTGGGGGACAAGAGTTTTATTCACCCCTCCACTTT.

V is TRBV6-1 and J is TRBJ2-7; 11 bases fit TRBD2. The ends lost 2 bases at V and 2 bases at J; junction bases unmatched: 2. The CDR3 is 15 amino acids. The germline V gene has CDR1 MNHNS and CDR2 SASEGT. The CDR3 loop reads CASSEIAGGTYEQYF. The CDR3, as DNA: TGTGCCAGCAGTGAAATAGCGGGGGGGACCTACGAGCAGTACTTC.

This clone was seen a single time. This chain connects TRBV15 to TRBJ2-2; possibly TRBD1 for D (5 bases). V was clipped by 0 bases and J by 4 bases, with 21 bases between them. Per germline, CDR1 LNHNV and CDR2 YYDKDF (reference sequence). CDR3 size: 19 residues. This chain's CDR3 is CATSREDATGAWATGELFF. The DNA of the CDR3 is TGTGCCACCAGCAGAGAAGATGCAACAGGAGCGTGGGCCACCGGGGAGCTGTTTTTT.

V gene TRBV30 combines with J gene TRBJ2-2, with D tentatively TRBD1 (5 bases). The ends were cut back, 2 bases at V and 3 bases at J, with 13 bases in the middle. Germline assignment: CDR1 GTSNPN and CDR2 SVGIG (reference sequence). CDR3 length equals 15 residues. The CDR3 DNA reads as TGTGCCTGGAGTACCAGGACAAGGGACACCGGGGAGCTGTTTTTT. Its protein is CAWSTRTRDTGELFF.

This clone was detected a few times. The genes are TRBV18 and TRBJ1-2; D gene ambiguous. Trimming took 1 base from V and 8 from J, leaving 11 bases between them. The CDR3 consists of 13 residues. Germline loops: CDR1 KGHSH, CDR2 LQKENI. The CDR3 region has the DNA TGTGCCAGCTCACCACGAGGGAAGGGCGGCTACACCTTC. Protein sequence: CASSPRGKGGYTF. Combining the CDR3 with reference TRBV18 and TRBJ1-2 gives the whole variable domain NAGVMQNPRHLVRRRGQEARLRCSPMKGHSHVYWYRQLPEEGLKFMVYLQKENIIDESGMPKERFSAEFPKEGPSILRIQQVVRGDSAAYFCASSPRGKGGYTFGSGTRLTVV.

The chain recombines TRBV6-1 with TRBJ2-5; D possibly corresponds to TRBD1 (5 bases). Trimming removed 5 bases at V and 1 base at J, with 11 bases between. The CDR3 totals 14 residues. Germline V CDR1 and CDR2: MNHNS, SASEGT. The CDR3 here is CASSFVGAQETQYF. CDR3 nucleotides: TGTGCCAGCAGTTTCGTAGGGGCCCAAGAGACCCAGTACTTC.

The genes are TRBV7-9 and TRBJ2-2, with 13 positions matching TRBD2. V was clipped by 1 base and J by 7 bases; unmatched bases: 6. The CDR3 totals 17 residues. Germline-derived CDR1 and CDR2 are SEHNR and FQNEAQ (reference sequence). In nucleotides, the CDR3 is TGTGCCAGCAGCTTAGATCCTGGACTAGCGGGAGTCGGGGAGCTGTTTTTT. Protein sequence: CASSLDPGLAGVGELFF.

The V gene is TRBV15, the J gene TRBJ1-1; 8 bases agree with TRBD1. The germline gives CDR1 LNHNV, CDR2 YYDKDF (reference sequence). With V trimmed by 2 bases and J by 7 bases, 15 bases remained unmatched. The CDR3 is 17 amino acids. The CDR3 reads CATSRPITWTGRREAFF. CDR3 nucleotide sequence: TGTGCCACCAGCAGACCAATCACCTGGACAGGGAGGCGTGAAGCTTTCTTT.

The genes are TRBV5-6 and TRBJ1-1; TRBD1 matches 9 bases. V lost 2 bases and J lost 5; bases outside the gene matches: 4. The CDR3 totals 14 residues. CDR1 SGHDT and CDR2 YYEEEE come from the germline V gene. DNA of the CDR3: TGTGCCAGCAGCTTCGGACAGGGGATGACTGAAGCTTTCTTT. Amino acids: CASSFGQGMTEAFF.

The chain employs TRBV27 and TRBJ1-1; 7 nucleotides align to TRBD1. This CDR3 comprises 16 residues. CDR1 is MNHEY, CDR2 SMNVEV, per germline (reference sequence). V trimming: 4 bases; J trimming: 4 bases; junction bases outside the gene matches: 12. CDR3 DNA sequence: TGTGCCAGCAGTTCAACAACCCCGACAGGGCTCACTGAAGCTTTCTTT. Translating it yields CASSSTTPTGLTEAFF.

The chain carries TRBV7-6 and TRBJ1-1, with D hard to call. The CDR3 is 14 amino acids. V lost 3 bases and J lost 5, with 13 bases in between. Germline CDR1 and CDR2: SGHVS and FNYEAQ. For the CDR3, the DNA is TGTGCCAGCAGCTTCGATCGGAGCGGGACTGAAGCTTTCTTT. This gives the protein CASSFDRSGTEAFF.

The chain is built from TRBV28 and TRBJ1-2, with D tentatively TRBD1 (5 bases). CDR3 length: 13 amino acids. Germline CDR1 MDHEN, CDR2 SYDVKM. With 4 bases removed from V and 8 bases from J, the gap between germline ends came to 14 bases. The CDR3 here is CASSSLSGGGYTF. The CDR3 region has the DNA TGTGCCAGCAGTTCCCTGAGCGGGGGGGGCTACACCTTC.

This clone turned up a few times. The V call is TRBV5-8, the J call TRBJ1-1, with no clear D. This CDR3 comprises 14 residues. In germline, CDR1 is SGHTS, CDR2 YDEGEE. Deletions cut 0 bases from V and 0 bases from J, with 6 bases between. Written as DNA, the CDR3 is TGTGCCAGCAGCTTGGACGCTATGAACACTGAAGCTTTCTTT. Translation gives CASSLDAMNTEAFF.